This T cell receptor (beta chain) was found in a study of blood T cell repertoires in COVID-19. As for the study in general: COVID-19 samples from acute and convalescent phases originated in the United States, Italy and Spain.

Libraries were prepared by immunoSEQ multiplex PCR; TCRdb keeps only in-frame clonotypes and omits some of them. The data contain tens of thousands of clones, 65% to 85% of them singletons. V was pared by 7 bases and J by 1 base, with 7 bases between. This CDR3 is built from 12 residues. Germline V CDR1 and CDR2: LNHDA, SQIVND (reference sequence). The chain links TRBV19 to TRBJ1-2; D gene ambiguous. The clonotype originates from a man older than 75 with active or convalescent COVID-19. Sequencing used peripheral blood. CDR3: CASNSLNYGYTF. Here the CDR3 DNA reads TGTGCCAGTAATAGTCTTAACTATGGCTACACCTTC.